This T cell receptor (beta chain) was captured in a study of technical replicates of blood from a few donors. V was clipped by 4 bases and J by 2 bases, with 11 bases between them. The CDR3 sequence is 15 residues long. The germline V gene has CDR1 MNHEY and CDR2 SMNVEV (reference sequence). Sequencing was performed with immunoSEQ multiplex PCR; in TCRdb, only in-frame clones are kept and a portion is missing. In the table there are more than 95,000 clones, approximately 95% of which are singletons. The chain couples TRBV27 to TRBJ2-2; D gene ambiguous. The sequence was obtained from a human donor in good health. Sample: T cells isolated from PBMCs. For the CDR3, the DNA is TGTGCCAGCAGTTCTCATCCTATTAACACCGGGGAGCTGTTTTTT. It encodes CASSSHPINTGELFF.